The TCR beta chain under discussion was sequenced for a study of Ad26.COV2.S vaccination and SARS-CoV-2 variants. Study-level points and caveats: Spike-specific TCR breadth was greater in vaccine than placebo recipients. It is possible that the TCR breadth and depth analyses underestimated the total T cell responses. Vaccinees and placebo recipients showed similar non-spike TCR breadth.

On this clone: Its antigen is currently unknown.

This CDR3 contains 16 residues. Germline assignment: CDR1 SGHTA and CDR2 FQGNSA. The trim removed 5 bases at V and 2 bases at J, leaving 11 bases unmatched. Measured with immunoSEQ multiplex PCR; TCRdb has only the in-frame clones, and not every one. Of 350,000 to 450,000 clones listed, around 90% are singletons. The receptor's source is a human donor who had recovered from COVID-19. The starting material was peripheral blood, obtained after recovery from COVID-19. The chain is built from TRBV7-2 and TRBJ2-7; 8 positions agree with TRBD1. CDR3 loop: CASSTGDRGRTYEQYF. The CDR3 DNA sequence: TGTGCCAGCAGCACAGGAGACAGGGGTCGGACCTACGAGCAGTACTTC.